The T cell receptor (beta chain) described here comes from a study of T-cell reconstitution after alpha-beta-depleted transplantation in children. Unique molecular identifiers were used to barcode this TCRbeta library. TCRdb used MiXCR to reprocess the PCR reads, holding one entry per CDR3 protein. Among some 530,000 distinct CDR3 sequences listed, 12% were seen once. The table lists this clonotype with a count of one. The CDR3 sequence is 15 residues long. V was pared by 2 bases and J by 12 bases, with 19 bases between. CDR1 is SGHTA, CDR2 FQGNSA, per germline. The rearrangement joins TRBV7-2 to TRBJ1-4; D perhaps matches TRBD1 (6 bases). The sample was PBMCs from the stem cell graft donor, taken from the stem cell graft. This receptor was obtained from a human donor who donated a stem cell graft to a child with combined immunodeficiency. The CDR3 region is CASSLSFQGNGQLFF. Written as DNA, the CDR3 is TGTGCCAGCAGCTTAAGTTTTCAGGGGAATGGACAACTGTTTTTT.